This passage covers 15 T cell receptor beta chains from one sample sequenced in a study of patients and donors after allogeneic stem cell transplantation. TCRdb re-derived calls from the RT-PCR reads in MiXCR, one entry per CDR3 protein. The sample has more than 850,000 distinct CDR3 sequences; more than 15% are singletons. The sample was blood, either unsorted or a sorted T cell fraction (not recorded which). These receptors all stem from a human donor who was either an allogeneic HSCT recipient or a stem cell or donor lymphocyte infusion donor (not recorded which). It is not recorded whose cells these are; they may come from a transplant donor.

The V call is TRBV29-1, the J call TRBJ1-2; TRBD1 aligns across 8 bases. The junction had 8 bases not matched to a gene; V was cut back by 3 bases and J by 8 bases. The CDR3 sequence is 13 residues long. Germline-derived CDR1 and CDR2 are SQVTM and ANQGSEA. This chain's CDR3 is CSVDRQGAKGYTF. The CDR3 coding sequence is TGCAGCGTTGATCGGCAGGGGGCGAAAGGCTACACCTTC.

This clonotype was detected ten times or more. The rearrangement links TRBV10-3 to TRBJ2-1; tentative D call: TRBD2 (5 bases). Trimming stripped 10 bases from V and 0 bases from J, with 13 bases between. The germline V gene encodes CDR1 ENHRY and CDR2 SYGVKD. The CDR3 contains 14 residues. The chain's CDR3 is CATSVGSSYNEQFF. The CDR3 bases are TGTGCCACCTCAGTAGGGAGCTCCTACAATGAGCAGTTCTTC.

This clonotype was counted at least ten times. J is TRBJ2-7 and V is TRBV12-3 or TRBV12-4; no clear D. V was pared by 3 bases and J by 3 bases, with 6 bases between. The CDR3 is 12 amino acids. This chain's CDR3 is CASSFRDYEQYF. The CDR3 coding sequence is TGTGCCAGCAGTTTTAGGGACTACGAGCAGTACTTC.

This clonotype was counted between two and nine times. The CDR3 sequence is CASSLDTGRVGNEQFF. The CDR3 DNA is TGCGCCAGCAGCTTGGATACGGGGCGGGTAGGGAATGAGCAGTTCTTC. V usage is TRBV5-1 and J usage is TRBJ2-1, with D perhaps being TRBD1 or TRBD2 (5 bases each). CDR3 length: 16 residues. Germline V CDR1 and CDR2: SGHRS, YFSETQ. V was pared by 0 bases and J by 7 bases, with 17 bases between.

This clonotype has at least ten counts. CDR3 loop: CAIMAAENSYEQYF. The CDR3 DNA is TGTGCCATCATGGCGGCCGAGAACTCCTACGAGCAGTACTTC. V gene TRBV10-3 combines with J gene TRBJ2-7, with unresolved D. The CDR3 spans 14 residues. Germline V gene lookup returns CDR1 ENHRY and CDR2 SYGVKD. Trimming pared 7 bases from V and 0 bases from J, leaving 13 bases between.

The chain has TRBV4-1 and TRBJ2-1; 9 bases match TRBD2. Germline V lookup: CDR1 MGHRA, CDR2 YSYEKL. The CDR3 loop spans 16 amino acids. V was clipped by 0 bases and J by 9 bases; unmatched bases: 9. The CDR3: CASSQEDIAGEGEQFF. The CDR3 bases are TGCGCCAGCAGCCAAGAAGACATAGCGGGAGAAGGTGAGCAGTTCTTC.

The rearrangement uses TRBV15 and TRBJ2-3; no reliable D call. In germline, CDR1 is LNHNV, CDR2 YYDKDF (reference sequence). V was pared by 0 bases and J by 4 bases, with 17 bases between. The CDR3 is 17 amino acids. The CDR3 DNA is TGTGCCACCAGCAGAGATCCCGAGGTTCTGGGCCCAGATACGCAGTATTTT. Translation gives CATSRDPEVLGPDTQYF.

The CDR3 loop is CASSLSPDGPYNSPLHF. The CDR3 DNA is TGCGCCAGCAGCTTGTCTCCGGACGGTCCCTATAATTCACCCCTCCACTTT. The V and J genes are TRBV5-1 and TRBJ1-6; D uncertain. The V end was cut by 1 base, the J end by 2 bases, with 13 bases between. Germline V gene data show CDR1 as SGHRS and CDR2 as YFSETQ. CDR3 size: 17 residues.

V is TRBV29-1 and J is TRBJ2-5, with 11 bases aligning to TRBD2. V was clipped by 2 bases and J by 1 base; unmatched bases: 6. Germline CDR1 reads SQVTM; CDR2 reads ANQGSEA. CDR3 length: 16 amino acids. The CDR3 reads CSVEISTSGGQETQYF. The CDR3 DNA is TGCAGCGTTGAAATCTCTACTAGCGGGGGCCAAGAGACCCAGTACTTC.

This chain connects TRBV20-1 to TRBJ2-2, with 7 positions matching TRBD2. This CDR3 is 16 amino acids long. From germline, CDR1 is DFQATT and CDR2 SNEGSKA (reference sequence). V lost 2 bases, J lost 5 bases, and 11 bases stayed unmatched. CDR3: CSARSPGLEGTGELFF. In nucleotides, the CDR3 is TGCAGTGCTAGATCTCCCGGACTAGAAGGGACCGGGGAGCTGTTTTTT.

V usage is TRBV6-5 and J usage is TRBJ2-1; D not resolved. V lost 0 bases, J lost 7 bases, and 13 bases lay in between. The CDR3 has 15 residues. Germline V lookup: CDR1 MNHEY, CDR2 SVGAGI. The CDR3 sequence is CASSYSQDGLNEQFF. The CDR3 DNA is TGTGCCAGCAGTTACTCGCAGGACGGATTAAATGAGCAGTTCTTC.

This clonotype was counted many times. The chain joins TRBV2 to TRBJ1-2; D ambiguous. CDR3 size: 13 residues. V gave up 6 bases and J gave up 3 bases, with 11 bases separating them. Germline lookup yields CDR1 SNHLY and CDR2 FYNNEI. The CDR3 spells CASRSGEDYGYTF. The DNA for the CDR3 is TGTGCCAGCAGATCCGGGGAGGACTATGGCTACACCTTC. Based on the CDR3 plus reference TRBV2 and TRBJ1-2, the full variable domain is EPEVTQTPSHQVTQMGQEVILRCVPISNHLYFYWYRQILGQKVEFLVSFYNNEISEKSEIFDDQFSVERPDGSNFTLKIRSTKLEDSAMYFCASRSGEDYGYTFGSGTRLTVV.

The table lists this clonotype with a few counts. The chain carries TRBV20-1 and TRBJ2-3; TRBD2 might be the D (6 bases). Trimming removed 5 bases from V and 0 bases from J, with 12 bases in between. This CDR3 spans 14 amino acids. Germline V gives CDR1 DFQATT, CDR2 SNEGSKA (reference sequence). The CDR3 protein is CSALEGTSTDTQYF. Here the CDR3 DNA reads TGCAGTGCTTTGGAGGGGACTAGCACAGATACGCAGTATTTT.

The CDR3 here is CASSSLAGEDHEQYF. CDR3 sequence (DNA): TGTGCCAGCAGCTCACTAGCGGGAGAGGACCACGAGCAGTACTTC. The rearrangement uses TRBV13 and TRBJ2-7; 11 nucleotides agree with TRBD2. Germline trimming cut 4 bases from V and 5 bases from J; bases unmatched to any gene: 7. The CDR3 runs to 15 residues. The germline CDR1 and CDR2 sequences are PRHDT and FYEKMQ (reference sequence).

This clonotype was seen a few times. The chain links TRBV6-2 or TRBV6-3 to TRBJ2-1, with D unresolved. V was shortened by 6 bases and J by 8 bases, with 11 bases between the two germline ends. This CDR3 is built from 12 residues. Germline V lookup: CDR1 MNHEY, CDR2 SVGEGT. CDR3 amino acids: CASSLRYHEQFF. CDR3 in DNA: TGTGCCAGCAGCCTTAGATACCATGAGCAGTTCTTC.